This TCR beta chain was captured in a study of response to subunit inactivated influenza vaccine. Findings and caveats of the study: New T cells are recruited in small numbers by each seasonal influenza vaccination, according to the authors' suggestion.

One entry per CDR3 protein results from TCRdb running MiXCR on the RT-PCR reads. The sample shows some 600,000 distinct CDR3 sequences, 12% to 15% of them seen only once. CDR1 is LGHNA, CDR2 YSLEER, per germline. The CDR3 length is 15 residues. V lost 0 bases and J 0 bases, leaving 8 bases between the germline ends. Concerning this clonotype itself: Antigen: not known.

The clonotype comes from a man aged 50-59 years who received an inactivated influenza vaccine. The chain carries TRBV4-3 and TRBJ1-1, with D possibly matching TRBD1 (5 bases). Sequencing was performed on PBMCs from blood, taken around 15 days before vaccination. CDR3 bases: TGCGCCAGCAGCCAAGATGGGGGTATGAACACTGAAGCTTTCTTT. Translated: CASSQDGGMNTEAFF.